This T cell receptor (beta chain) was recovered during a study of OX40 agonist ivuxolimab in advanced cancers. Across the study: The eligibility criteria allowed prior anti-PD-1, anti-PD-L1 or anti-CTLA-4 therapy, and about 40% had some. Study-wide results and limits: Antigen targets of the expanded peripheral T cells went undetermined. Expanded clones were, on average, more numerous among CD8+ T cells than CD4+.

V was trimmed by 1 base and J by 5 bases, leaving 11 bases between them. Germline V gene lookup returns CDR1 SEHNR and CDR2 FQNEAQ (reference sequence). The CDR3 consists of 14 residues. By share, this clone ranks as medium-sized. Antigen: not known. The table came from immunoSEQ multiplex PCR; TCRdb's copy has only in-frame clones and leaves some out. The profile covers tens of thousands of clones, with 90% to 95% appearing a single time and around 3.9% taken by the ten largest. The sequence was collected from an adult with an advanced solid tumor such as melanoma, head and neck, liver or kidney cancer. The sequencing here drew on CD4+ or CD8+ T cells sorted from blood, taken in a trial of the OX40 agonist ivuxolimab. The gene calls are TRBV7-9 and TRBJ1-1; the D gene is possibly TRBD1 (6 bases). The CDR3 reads CASSLVQGSTEAFF. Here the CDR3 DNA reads TGTGCCAGCAGCTTAGTACAGGGTAGTACTGAAGCTTTCTTT. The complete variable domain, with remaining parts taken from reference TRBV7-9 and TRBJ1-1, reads DTGVSQNPRHKITKRGQNVTFRCDPISEHNRLYWYRQTLGQGPEFLTYFQNEAQLEKSRLLSDRFSAERPKGSFSTLEIQRTEQGDSAMYLCASSLVQGSTEAFFGQGTRLTVV.